These 32 T cell receptor beta chains were all obtained from the same sample, sequenced in a study of T cell clonotyping in hematopoietic cell transplantation. This table comes from immunoSEQ multiplex PCR, and its TCRdb copy is limited to in-frame clones, with some not included. The repertoire holds over 5,500 clones, around 82% seen once, with roughly 34% in the top ten. The sequences come from peripheral blood mononuclear cells, collected 180 days after allogeneic stem cell transplant. The receptors were gathered from a male patient in his 70s who had an allogeneic stem cell transplant from an unrelated donor, so T cells may come from the graft donor. Some clones in this sample may be carry-over from other donors' samples.

This clone is judged medium-sized. The chain uses TRBV6-1 and TRBJ1-1; TRBD1 might be the D (6 bases). There are 14 residues in the CDR3. Between the trimmed V and J ends, which lost 6 bases and 8 bases, there was a span of 19 bases. The germline gives CDR1 MNHNS, CDR2 SASEGT. The chain's CDR3 is CASRSIPEGGEAFF. The CDR3, as DNA: TGTGCCAGCAGATCAATACCCGAGGGGGGCGAAGCTTTCTTT.

This rearrangement joins TRBV29-1 to TRBJ2-4; possible D gene TRBD2, 5 bases. The CDR3 is 13 residues long. The germline CDR1 and CDR2 sequences are SQVTM and ANQGSEA. With 3 bases removed from V and 4 bases from J, the gap between germline ends came to 10 bases. As DNA, the CDR3 is TGCAGCGTTGAGAGGGCTCCTAAAAACATTCAGTACTTC. Its translation: CSVERAPKNIQYF.

This chain joins TRBV11-1 and TRBJ2-6; D may correspond to TRBD1 or TRBD2 (5 bases each). The CDR3 covers 15 residues. Germline V gene lookup returns CDR1 SGHAT and CDR2 FQDESV (reference sequence). V lost 3 bases, J lost 2 bases, and 8 bases lay in between. CDR3 coding DNA: TGTGCCAGCAGCTTTGGGGGTGCTGGGGCCAACGTCCTGACTTTC. Translation: CASSFGGAGANVLTF.

In this sample, this clone turned up a few times. The rearrangement joins TRBV5-1 to TRBJ2-7; D not resolved. The CDR3 is made up of 13 amino acids. Germline CDR1 SGHRS, CDR2 YFSETQ. The V and J ends lost 0 bases and 4 bases respectively, with 8 bases between them. CDR3 DNA sequence: TGCGCCAGCAGCTTGGTGGCAGAATACGAGCAGTACTTC. Amino acids: CASSLVAEYEQYF.

This rearrangement joins TRBV7-2 to TRBJ1-1; D not certain. Germline values: CDR1 SGHTA, CDR2 FQGNSA. The CDR3 extends over 15 amino acids. Trimming stripped 2 bases from V and 1 base from J, with 11 bases between. CDR3 nucleotides: TGTGCCAGCAGCTTAATTCTAATCGGGAACACTGAAGCTTTCTTT. This encodes CASSLILIGNTEAFF.

This clone was seen only a few times. V and J are TRBV2 and TRBJ2-5; 9 nucleotides match TRBD2. Germline V CDR1 and CDR2: SNHLY, FYNNEI. The CDR3 is 11 amino acids. Losses at the gene ends were 6 bases for V and 12 bases for J; bases not matched to a gene: 5. CDR3 sequence (DNA): TGTGCCAGCAGGGGGACTAGCCCTAAGTACTTC. Residues: CASRGTSPKYF. Full variable domain (rest looked up from reference TRBV2 and TRBJ2-5): EPEVTQTPSHQVTQMGQEVILRCVPISNHLYFYWYRQILGQKVEFLVSFYNNEISEKSEIFDDQFSVERPDGSNFTLKIRSTKLEDSAMYFCASRGTSPKYFGPGTRLLVL.

Judged by abundance, this clone is large. CDR3 coding DNA: TGCGCCAGCAGTGAACAGGGGGTTGATGAAAAACTGTTTTTT. It yields the protein CASSEQGVDEKLFF. The J gene is TRBJ1-4, the V gene TRBV4-3; TRBD1 aligns across 8 bases. With 6 bases clipped from V and 6 bases from J, the junction kept 6 bases outside the gene matches. CDR1 is LGHNA, CDR2 YSLEER, per germline. The CDR3 covers 14 residues.

The count of this clone is one. The rearrangement links TRBV4-1 to TRBJ1-5; the D is unclear. The V end was cut by 1 base, the J end by 2 bases, with 9 bases between. The CDR3 runs to 15 residues. Germline V lookup: CDR1 MGHRA, CDR2 YSYEKL. DNA of the CDR3: TGCGCCAGCAGCCAAGGATCGATAGGCAATCAGCCCCAGCATTTT. It encodes CASSQGSIGNQPQHF.

This chain joins TRBV9 and TRBJ2-3; D not resolved. Trimming took off 3 bases at V and 11 bases at J, with 7 bases between the two ends. Germline V gene lookup returns CDR1 SGDLS and CDR2 YYNGEE. This CDR3 is 10 amino acids long. The CDR3 sequence: CASSAQKQYF. For the CDR3, the DNA is TGTGCCAGCAGCGCCCAGAAGCAGTATTTT.

This clone was detected only once. The chain combines TRBV29-1 with TRBJ1-1; D perhaps matches TRBD1 (6 bases). The CDR3 has 14 amino acids. Germline V lookup: CDR1 SQVTM, CDR2 ANQGSEA. V lost 7 bases, J lost 2 bases, and 17 bases lay in between. The CDR3 DNA reads TGCAGCGCTCCGAGGGGGGGCCAAAACACTGAAGCTTTCTTT. It encodes CSAPRGGQNTEAFF.

The DNA for the CDR3 is TGCGCCAGCAGCCAAACCTGGAGCTCCTACGAGCAGTACTTC. This translates into CASSQTWSSYEQYF. This rearrangement joins TRBV4-3 to TRBJ2-7; D is undetermined. Germline V CDR1 and CDR2: LGHNA, YSLEER. CDR3 length equals 14 residues. V gave up 2 bases and J gave up 0 bases, with 8 bases separating them.

This chain connects TRBV2 to TRBJ2-5; no definite D call. V lost 6 bases, J lost 3 bases, and 8 bases lay in between. This CDR3 is built from 12 residues. Germline CDR1 SNHLY, CDR2 FYNNEI. The CDR3 protein is CASSYSEETQYF. The CDR3 DNA reads TGTGCCAGCAGCTACAGCGAAGAGACCCAGTACTTC.

This clone was recorded once. DNA for the CDR3: TGTGCCAGCAGCCCCGGACAGGGGCTGCTCAGAACTAATGAAAAACTGTTTTTT. Amino acids: CASSPGQGLLRTNEKLFF. The rearrangement links TRBV7-8 to TRBJ1-4; 9 bases align to TRBD1. The J segment lost 1 base and the V segment lost 5 bases, leaving 11 bases of the junction unmatched. There are 18 residues in the CDR3. Germline V gives CDR1 SGHVS, CDR2 FQNEAQ.

The genes are TRBV19 and TRBJ1-5; D is perhaps TRBD1 (6 bases). In germline, CDR1 is LNHDA, CDR2 SQIVND (reference sequence). The CDR3 has 17 amino acids. Trimming took 3 bases from V and 2 from J, leaving 17 bases between them. The CDR3 region is CASSIAPTGEGNQPQHF. CDR3 in DNA: TGTGCCAGTAGTATTGCACCGACAGGTGAGGGCAATCAGCCCCAGCATTTT. Drawing the rest from reference TRBV19 and TRBJ1-5, the complete variable domain is DGGITQSPKYLFRKEGQNVTLSCEQNLNHDAMYWYRQDPGQGLRLIYYSQIVNDFQKGDIAEGYSVSREKKESFPLTVTSAQKNPTAFYLCASSIAPTGEGNQPQHFGDGTRLSIL.

The chain carries TRBV5-1 and TRBJ2-6; 7 positions match TRBD1. Germline-derived CDR1 and CDR2 are SGHRS and YFSETQ. CDR3 length: 17 amino acids. The V and J ends lost 3 bases and 3 bases, in that order; junction bases with no gene match: 9. The CDR3 region is CASSSRQGGFGANVLTF. DNA for the CDR3: TGCGCCAGCAGCTCCAGACAGGGTGGCTTTGGGGCCAACGTCCTGACTTTC.

V gene TRBV30 combines with J gene TRBJ2-3, with 16 bases identical to TRBD2. The V segment lost 1 base and the J segment 8 bases; nucleotides outside the gene matches: 9. Germline V CDR1 and CDR2: GTSNPN, SVGIG (reference sequence). This CDR3 is 17 amino acids long. In nucleotides, the CDR3 is TGTGCCTGGAGTGACGGGACTAGCGGGAGGGCCATCTTTACGCAGTATTTT. It encodes CAWSDGTSGRAIFTQYF.

A single count supports this clone. The gene calls are TRBV7-2 and TRBJ2-6, with 8 nucleotides matching TRBD2. Germline loops: CDR1 SGHTA, CDR2 FQGNSA. The V gene end was trimmed by 10 bases and the J gene end by 0 bases; junction bases not matched to a gene: 11. The CDR3 extends over 17 amino acids. The CDR3 region has the DNA TGTGCCACCGGGGGGGTCTCTGGGTACTCTGGGGCCAACGTCCTGACTTTC. This encodes CATGGVSGYSGANVLTF.

A few counts support this clone. The chain employs TRBV5-1 and TRBJ1-5; perhaps TRBD1 as D (5 bases). The V end was cut by 3 bases, the J end by 2 bases, with 12 bases between. The germline V gene encodes CDR1 SGHRS and CDR2 YFSETQ. The CDR3 covers 15 residues. The CDR3 protein is CASSSSGARNQPQHF. In nucleotides, the CDR3 is TGCGCCAGCAGCTCGTCCGGGGCGCGCAATCAGCCCCAGCATTTT.

This clone was found once. This chain connects TRBV2 to TRBJ2-2; D may be TRBD2 (5 bases). The CDR3 consists of 15 residues. Trimming left V 4 bases short and J 2 bases short, with 11 bases between. Germline CDR1 and CDR2: SNHLY and FYNNEI. CDR3 residues: CASSGTPANTGELFF. The CDR3 DNA reads as TGTGCCAGCAGTGGGACTCCTGCCAACACCGGGGAGCTGTTTTTT. The complete variable domain, with remaining parts taken from reference TRBV2 and TRBJ2-2, reads EPEVTQTPSHQVTQMGQEVILRCVPISNHLYFYWYRQILGQKVEFLVSFYNNEISEKSEIFDDQFSVERPDGSNFTLKIRSTKLEDSAMYFCASSGTPANTGELFFGEGSRLTVL.

This clone appeared a few times. This chain uses TRBV7-9 with TRBJ2-3; weak D call: TRBD2 (5 bases). Germline assignment: CDR1 SEHNR and CDR2 FQNEAQ (reference sequence). V lost 1 base to trimming and J lost 8 bases, with 7 bases between them. This CDR3 has 12 amino acids. CDR3: CASSLVEGTQYF. In DNA, the CDR3 is TGTGCCAGCAGCTTAGTTGAGGGTACGCAGTATTTT.

V gene TRBV27 combines with J gene TRBJ2-7; the match to TRBD1 covers 7 bases. The germline V gene has CDR1 MNHEY and CDR2 SMNVEV (reference sequence). The CDR3 totals 15 residues. Losses at the gene ends were 1 base for V and 3 bases for J; bases not matched to a gene: 6. The CDR3 here is CASSLFPRDSYEQYF. CDR3 nucleotides: TGTGCCAGCAGTTTATTTCCCCGGGACAGCTACGAGCAGTACTTC.

The chain employs TRBV29-1 and TRBJ2-3; 10 bases fit TRBD1. The CDR3 sequence is 15 residues long. Germline assignment: CDR1 SQVTM and CDR2 ANQGSEA. Germline trimming cut 7 bases from V and 6 bases from J; bases unmatched to any gene: 13. The CDR3: CSAKRQGAGQDTQYF. DNA for the CDR3: TGCAGCGCCAAGAGACAGGGGGCGGGTCAGGATACGCAGTATTTT.

The DNA for the CDR3 is TGCGCCAGCAGCTTGGATTTTACAGGGTCTAACTATGGCTACACCTTC. This translates into CASSLDFTGSNYGYTF. This sequence joins TRBV5-1 and TRBJ1-2; TRBD1 might be the D (6 bases). Between the trimmed V and J ends, which lost 0 bases and 0 bases, there was a span of 12 bases. Germline V CDR1 and CDR2: SGHRS, YFSETQ. The CDR3 runs 16 residues.

The V call is TRBV5-6, the J call TRBJ1-3; no reliable D call. Germline V gene data show CDR1 as SGHDT and CDR2 as YYEEEE. Trimming removed 0 bases at V and 0 bases at J, with 7 bases between. The CDR3 covers 15 residues. CDR3 sequence: CASSLVTVSGNTIYF. The CDR3 DNA reads as TGTGCCAGCAGCTTGGTAACAGTCTCTGGAAACACCATATATTTT.

V is TRBV29-1 and J is TRBJ2-7; the D gene could be TRBD1 or TRBD2 (7 bases each). The germline gives CDR1 SQVTM, CDR2 ANQGSEA. CDR3 length equals 12 residues. Trimming shortened V by 6 bases and J by 4 bases, and 13 bases separated the two germline ends. CDR3 nucleotides: TGCAGCGTGGGAGGGGGCGAGTACGAGCAGTACTTC. Its protein is CSVGGGEYEQYF.

The chain uses TRBV4-3 and TRBJ2-2; TRBD2 is a possible D gene (6 bases). The CDR3 extends over 15 amino acids. V was trimmed by 3 bases and J by 2 bases, leaving 10 bases between them. Germline V gene data show CDR1 as LGHNA and CDR2 as YSLEER. The CDR3 region has the DNA TGCGCCAGCAGCCAGAACGGACTAAACACCGGGGAGCTGTTTTTT. This encodes CASSQNGLNTGELFF.

This chain links TRBV28 with TRBJ2-7, with D tentatively TRBD1 or TRBD2 (5 bases each). The germline CDR1 and CDR2 sequences are MDHEN and SYDVKM. The length of the CDR3 is 14 residues. Trimming pared 6 bases from V and 6 bases from J, leaving 18 bases between. For the CDR3, the DNA is TGTGCCAGCAGCACAAGGGACCCTACCCCCGAGCAGTACTTC. It specifies CASSTRDPTPEQYF.

The rearrangement uses TRBV19 and TRBJ2-2, with TRBD2 matching over 9 bases. This CDR3 has 13 amino acids. From germline, CDR1 is LNHDA and CDR2 SQIVND (reference sequence). The CDR3 DNA reads as TGTGTCATAGCGGGAGACAACACCGGGGAGCTGTTTTTT. Protein: CVIAGDNTGELFF.

This chain links TRBV28 with TRBJ1-2, with TRBD1 matching 9 bases. The J segment lost 0 bases and the V segment lost 1 base, leaving 6 bases of the junction unmatched. This CDR3 contains 17 residues. Germline CDR1 reads MDHEN; CDR2 reads SYDVKM. In nucleotides, the CDR3 is TGTGCCAGCAGTTTATCCGGGACAGGGATGACTAACTATGGCTACACCTTC. It specifies CASSLSGTGMTNYGYTF.

This chain's CDR3 is CASSQEGQLSYEQYF. The CDR3 DNA sequence: TGCGCCAGCAGCCAAGAGGGACAGCTCTCCTACGAGCAGTACTTC. The chain recombines TRBV4-1 with TRBJ2-7; 7 bases match TRBD1. The length of the CDR3 is 15 residues. CDR1 and CDR2 (germline): MGHRA, YSYEKL. V shed 0 bases and J 0 bases; nucleotides not matched to a gene: 2.

J is TRBJ1-2 and V is TRBV5-1, with D possibly matching TRBD1 (6 bases). V dropped 5 bases and J dropped 0 bases, with 11 bases sitting between them. The CDR3 sequence is 14 residues long. Germline CDR1 SGHRS, CDR2 YFSETQ. For the CDR3, the DNA is TGCGCCAGCAGTAAGGGGGAAGCTAACTATGGCTACACCTTC. Translation: CASSKGEANYGYTF. Full variable domain (outside the CDR3, taken from reference TRBV5-1 and TRBJ1-2): KAGVTQTPRYLIKTRGQQVTLSCSPISGHRSVSWYQQTPGQGLQFLFEYFSETQRNKGNFPGRFSGRQFSNSRSEMNVSTLELGDSALYLCASSKGEANYGYTFGSGTRLTVV.

The rearrangement links TRBV6-1 to TRBJ2-7, with 7 nucleotides matching TRBD2. V lost 11 bases to trimming and J lost 2 bases; unmatched junction nucleotides: 15. The CDR3 loop spans 15 amino acids. Germline V gene lookup returns CDR1 MNHNS and CDR2 SASEGT. CDR3 bases: TGTGCCGGACCTCGGGACTACCCTAGTCCCTACGAGCAGTACTTC. Translating it yields CAGPRDYPSPYEQYF.